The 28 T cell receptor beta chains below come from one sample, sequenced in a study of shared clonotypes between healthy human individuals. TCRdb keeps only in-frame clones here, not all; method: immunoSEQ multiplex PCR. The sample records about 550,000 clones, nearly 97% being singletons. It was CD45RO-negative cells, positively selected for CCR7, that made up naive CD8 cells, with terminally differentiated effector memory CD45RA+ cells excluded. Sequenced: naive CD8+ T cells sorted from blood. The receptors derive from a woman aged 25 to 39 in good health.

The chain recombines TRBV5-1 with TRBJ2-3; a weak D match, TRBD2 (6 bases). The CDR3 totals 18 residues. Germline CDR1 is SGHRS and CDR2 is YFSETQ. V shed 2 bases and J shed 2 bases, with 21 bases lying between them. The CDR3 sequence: CASSFLGTASVLTDTQYF. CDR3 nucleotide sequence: TGCGCCAGCAGCTTTCTCGGGACGGCTAGCGTCCTCACAGATACGCAGTATTTT. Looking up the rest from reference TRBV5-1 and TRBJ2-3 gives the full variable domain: KAGVTQTPRYLIKTRGQQVTLSCSPISGHRSVSWYQQTPGQGLQFLFEYFSETQRNKGNFPGRFSGRQFSNSRSEMNVSTLELGDSALYLCASSFLGTASVLTDTQYFGPGTRLTVL.

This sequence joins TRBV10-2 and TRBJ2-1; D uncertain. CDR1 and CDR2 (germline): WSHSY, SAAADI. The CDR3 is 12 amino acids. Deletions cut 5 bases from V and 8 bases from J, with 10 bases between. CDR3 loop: CASSFRPDEQFF. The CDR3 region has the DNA TGCGCCAGCAGTTTTAGACCCGATGAGCAGTTCTTC.

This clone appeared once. This chain's CDR3 is CASSSAELYEQYF. The CDR3 DNA reads as TGTGCCAGCAGCTCAGCGGAACTCTACGAGCAGTACTTC. The rearrangement joins TRBV7-9 to TRBJ2-7; possible D gene TRBD2, 5 bases. The CDR3 spans 13 residues. V lost 4 bases to trimming and J lost 3 bases, with 10 bases between them. Germline-derived CDR1 and CDR2 are SEHNR and FQNEAQ (reference sequence).

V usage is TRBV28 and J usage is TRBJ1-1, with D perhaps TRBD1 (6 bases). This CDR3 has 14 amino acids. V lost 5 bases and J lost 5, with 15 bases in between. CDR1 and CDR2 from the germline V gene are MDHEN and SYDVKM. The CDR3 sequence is CASSPQGPRTEAFF. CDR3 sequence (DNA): TGTGCCAGCAGTCCCCAGGGGCCCAGGACTGAAGCTTTCTTT.

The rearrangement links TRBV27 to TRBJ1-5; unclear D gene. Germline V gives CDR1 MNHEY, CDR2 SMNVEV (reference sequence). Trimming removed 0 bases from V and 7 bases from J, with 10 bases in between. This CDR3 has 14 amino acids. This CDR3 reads CASSLSFPFQPQHF. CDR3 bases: TGTGCCAGCAGTTTATCGTTCCCCTTCCAGCCCCAGCATTTT.

For the CDR3, the DNA is TGTGCCAGCAGTCCCCGCGGTTCAATCGGTAACTATGGCTACACCTTC. Translating gives CASSPRGSIGNYGYTF. The gene calls are TRBV27 and TRBJ1-2; D not certain. The CDR3 sequence is 16 residues long. Germline V gene lookup returns CDR1 MNHEY and CDR2 SMNVEV (reference sequence). The V and J ends lost 5 bases and 1 base respectively, with 17 bases between them.

The CDR3 loop reads CASSSGTSGNADTQYF. The CDR3 DNA reads TGTGCCAGCAGCTCCGGGACTAGCGGGAACGCAGATACGCAGTATTTT. The rearrangement uses TRBV27 and TRBJ2-3; 13 bases match TRBD2. Germline loops: CDR1 MNHEY, CDR2 SMNVEV (reference sequence). This CDR3 has 16 amino acids. J gave up 4 bases and V 6 bases, and 7 bases lay outside the gene matches.

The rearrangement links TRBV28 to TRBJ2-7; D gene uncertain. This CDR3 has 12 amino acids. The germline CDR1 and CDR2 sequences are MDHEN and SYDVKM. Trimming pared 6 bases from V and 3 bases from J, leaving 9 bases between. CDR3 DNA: TGTGCCAGCAGCGACGACAACTACGAGCAGTACTTC. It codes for CASSDDNYEQYF.

CDR3 sequence (DNA): TGCAGCGTTGAACAGGGAGATGGCTACACCTTC. It is translated as CSVEQGDGYTF. This sequence joins TRBV29-1 and TRBJ1-2; D is perhaps TRBD1 (5 bases). The CDR3 spans 11 residues. V shed 2 bases and J shed 6 bases, with 7 bases lying between them. CDR1 and CDR2 from the germline V gene are SQVTM and ANQGSEA.

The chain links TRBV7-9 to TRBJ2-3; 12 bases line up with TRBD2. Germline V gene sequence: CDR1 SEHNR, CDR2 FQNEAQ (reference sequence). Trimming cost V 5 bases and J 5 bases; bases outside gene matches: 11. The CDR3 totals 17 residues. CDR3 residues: CASSHPTSGSSGDTQYF. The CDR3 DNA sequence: TGTGCCAGCAGCCATCCGACTAGCGGGAGTTCAGGAGATACGCAGTATTTT.

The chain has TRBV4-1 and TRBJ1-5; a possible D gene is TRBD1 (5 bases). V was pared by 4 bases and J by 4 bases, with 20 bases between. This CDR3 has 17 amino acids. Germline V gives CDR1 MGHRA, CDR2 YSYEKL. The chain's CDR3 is CASSRRVSGENNQPQHF. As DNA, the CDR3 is TGCGCCAGCAGCCGGAGAGTTTCGGGGGAGAATAATCAGCCCCAGCATTTT.

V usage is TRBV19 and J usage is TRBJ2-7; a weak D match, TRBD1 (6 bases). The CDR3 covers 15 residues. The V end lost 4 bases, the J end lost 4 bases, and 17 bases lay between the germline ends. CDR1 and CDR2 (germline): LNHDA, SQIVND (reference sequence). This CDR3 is CASSTAEGRGYEQYF. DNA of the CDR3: TGTGCCAGTAGTACGGCCGAGGGCAGGGGATACGAGCAGTACTTC.

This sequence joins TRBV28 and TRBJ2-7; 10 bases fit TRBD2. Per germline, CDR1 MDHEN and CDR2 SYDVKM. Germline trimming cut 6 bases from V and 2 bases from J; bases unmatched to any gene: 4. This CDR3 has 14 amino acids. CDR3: CASSVLAGPYEQYF. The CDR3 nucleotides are TGTGCCAGCAGCGTACTAGCGGGACCCTACGAGCAGTACTTC.

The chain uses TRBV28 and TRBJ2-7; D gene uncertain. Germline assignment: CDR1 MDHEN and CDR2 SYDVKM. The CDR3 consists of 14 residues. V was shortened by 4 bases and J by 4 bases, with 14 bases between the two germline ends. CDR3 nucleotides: TGTGCCAGCAGTTCGCTCCCTCCAACATACGAGCAGTACTTC. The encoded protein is CASSSLPPTYEQYF. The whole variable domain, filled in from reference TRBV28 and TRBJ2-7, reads DVKVTQSSRYLVKRTGEKVFLECVQDMDHENMFWYRQDPGLGLRLIYFSYDVKMKEKGDIPEGYSVSREKKERFSLILESASTNQTSMYLCASSSLPPTYEQYFGPGTRLTVT.

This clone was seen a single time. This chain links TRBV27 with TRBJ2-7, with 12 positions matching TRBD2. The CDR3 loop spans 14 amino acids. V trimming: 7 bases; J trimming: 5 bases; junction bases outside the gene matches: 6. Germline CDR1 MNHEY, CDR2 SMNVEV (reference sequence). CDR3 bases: TGTGCCAGCACCCTAGCGGGAGGGGTCCACGAGCAGTACTTC. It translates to CASTLAGGVHEQYF.

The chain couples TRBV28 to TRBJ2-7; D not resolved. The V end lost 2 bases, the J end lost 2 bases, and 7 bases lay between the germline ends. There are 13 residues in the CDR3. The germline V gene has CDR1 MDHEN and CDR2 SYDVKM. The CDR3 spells CASSLTRAYEQYF. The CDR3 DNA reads TGTGCCAGCAGTTTAACACGGGCCTACGAGCAGTACTTC.

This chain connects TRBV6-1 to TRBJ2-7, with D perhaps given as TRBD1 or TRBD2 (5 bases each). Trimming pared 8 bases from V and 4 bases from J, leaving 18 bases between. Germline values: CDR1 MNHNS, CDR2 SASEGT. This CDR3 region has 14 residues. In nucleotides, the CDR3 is TGTGCCAGCTGGGACCGACCCTCTGGGTACGAGCAGTACTTC. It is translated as CASWDRPSGYEQYF.

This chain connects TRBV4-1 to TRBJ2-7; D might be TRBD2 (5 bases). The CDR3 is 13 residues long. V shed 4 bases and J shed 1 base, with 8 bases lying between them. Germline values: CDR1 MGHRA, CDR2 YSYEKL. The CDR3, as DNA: TGCGCCAGCAGCCTGGACTGGTCCTACGAGCAGTACTTC. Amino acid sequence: CASSLDWSYEQYF.

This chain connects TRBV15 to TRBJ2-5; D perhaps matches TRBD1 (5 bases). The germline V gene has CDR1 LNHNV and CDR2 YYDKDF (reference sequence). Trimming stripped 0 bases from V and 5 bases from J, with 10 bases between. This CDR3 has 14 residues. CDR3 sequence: CATSRDRVLETQYF. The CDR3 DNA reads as TGTGCCACCAGCAGAGACAGGGTGTTGGAGACCCAGTACTTC.

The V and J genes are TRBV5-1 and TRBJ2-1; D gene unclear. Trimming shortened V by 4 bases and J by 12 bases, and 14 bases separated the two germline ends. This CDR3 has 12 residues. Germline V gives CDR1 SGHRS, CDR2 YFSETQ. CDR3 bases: TGCGCCAGCAGCCCAGACTCTACGGTGCAGTTCTTC. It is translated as CASSPDSTVQFF.

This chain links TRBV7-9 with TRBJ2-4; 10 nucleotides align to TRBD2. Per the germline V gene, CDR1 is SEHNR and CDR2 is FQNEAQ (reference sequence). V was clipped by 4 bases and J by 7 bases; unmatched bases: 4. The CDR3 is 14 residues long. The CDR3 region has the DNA TGTGCCAGCAGCTACACTAGCGGGAACAACATTCAGTACTTC. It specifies CASSYTSGNNIQYF.

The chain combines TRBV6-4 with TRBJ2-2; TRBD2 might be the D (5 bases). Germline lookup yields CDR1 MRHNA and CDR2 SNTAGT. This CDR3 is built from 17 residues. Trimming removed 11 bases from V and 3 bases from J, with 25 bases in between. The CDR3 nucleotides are TGTGCCTGCTCCCCCCCCAGGAAGCGGAAGTACACCGGGGAGCTGTTTTTT. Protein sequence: CACSPPRKRKYTGELFF.

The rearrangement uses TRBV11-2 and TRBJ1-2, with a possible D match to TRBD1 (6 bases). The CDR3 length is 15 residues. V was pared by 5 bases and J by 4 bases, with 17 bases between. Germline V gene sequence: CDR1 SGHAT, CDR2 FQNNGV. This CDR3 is CASSPAFGGSYGYTF. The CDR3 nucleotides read TGTGCCAGCAGCCCAGCGTTCGGGGGCTCCTATGGCTACACCTTC.

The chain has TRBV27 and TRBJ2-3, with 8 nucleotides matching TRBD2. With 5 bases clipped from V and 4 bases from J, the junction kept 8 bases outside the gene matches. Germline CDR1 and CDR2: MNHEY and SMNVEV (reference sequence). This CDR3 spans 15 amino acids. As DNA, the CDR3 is TGTGCCAGCAGTCGCAGCGGGAGCGGGTCAGATACGCAGTATTTT. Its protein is CASSRSGSGSDTQYF.

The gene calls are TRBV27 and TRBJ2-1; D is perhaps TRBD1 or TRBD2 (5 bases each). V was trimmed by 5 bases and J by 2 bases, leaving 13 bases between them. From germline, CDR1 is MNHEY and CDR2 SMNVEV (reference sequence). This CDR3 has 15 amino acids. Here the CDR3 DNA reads TGTGCCAGCAGTGTAGGGACCGCCCCCTACAATGAGCAGTTCTTC. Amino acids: CASSVGTAPYNEQFF.

In DNA form, the CDR3 reads TGTGCCAGCAGCTCCGGGGAGCAAACCTACGAGCAGTACTTC. This sequence encodes CASSSGEQTYEQYF. The genes are TRBV9 and TRBJ2-7; possibly TRBD2 for D (5 bases). The germline V and J ends were trimmed by 4 bases and 2 bases, with 13 bases remaining between them. The CDR3 runs 14 residues. Germline values: CDR1 SGDLS, CDR2 YYNGEE.

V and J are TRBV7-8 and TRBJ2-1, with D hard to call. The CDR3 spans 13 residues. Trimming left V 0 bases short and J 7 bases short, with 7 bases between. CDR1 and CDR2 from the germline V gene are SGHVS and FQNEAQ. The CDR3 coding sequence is TGTGCCAGCAGCTTAGCACTCAGGAATGAGCAGTTCTTC. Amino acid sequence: CASSLALRNEQFF.

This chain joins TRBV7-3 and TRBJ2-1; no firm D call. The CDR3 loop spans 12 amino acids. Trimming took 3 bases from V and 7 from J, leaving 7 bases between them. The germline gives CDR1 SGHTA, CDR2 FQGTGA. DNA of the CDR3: TGTGCCAGCAGCTTCCCTGGGAATGAGCAGTTCTTC. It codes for CASSFPGNEQFF. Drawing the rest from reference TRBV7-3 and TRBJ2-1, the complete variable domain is GAGVSQTPSNKVTEKGKYVELRCDPISGHTALYWYRQSLGQGPEFLIYFQGTGAADDSGLPNDRFFAVRPEGSVSTLKIQRTERGDSAVYLCASSFPGNEQFFGPGTRLTVL.